The entry below gives a single TCR beta chain sequence along with its context. The data stem from a study of shared clonotypes between healthy human individuals. As for the study in general: Each donor's CD8 memory used one plate, CD8 naive two, each CD4 subset three.

The CDR3 covers 14 residues. The trim removed 4 bases at V and 4 bases at J, leaving 7 bases unmatched. CDR1 and CDR2 (germline): SGDLS, YYNGEE. TCRdb keeps only in-frame clones here, not all; method: immunoSEQ multiplex PCR. The table records approximately 500,000 clones, about 96% of them present only once. The gene calls are TRBV9 and TRBJ2-7, with 8 nucleotides matching TRBD1. Sequencing was done on a sample of naive CD4+ T cells sorted from blood. Subset meaning: CD45RA+ positively selected. This TCR derives from a woman younger than 45 in good health. CDR3: CASSPTGDRYEQYF. CDR3 nucleotide sequence: TGTGCCAGCAGCCCGACAGGGGACCGTTACGAGCAGTACTTC.